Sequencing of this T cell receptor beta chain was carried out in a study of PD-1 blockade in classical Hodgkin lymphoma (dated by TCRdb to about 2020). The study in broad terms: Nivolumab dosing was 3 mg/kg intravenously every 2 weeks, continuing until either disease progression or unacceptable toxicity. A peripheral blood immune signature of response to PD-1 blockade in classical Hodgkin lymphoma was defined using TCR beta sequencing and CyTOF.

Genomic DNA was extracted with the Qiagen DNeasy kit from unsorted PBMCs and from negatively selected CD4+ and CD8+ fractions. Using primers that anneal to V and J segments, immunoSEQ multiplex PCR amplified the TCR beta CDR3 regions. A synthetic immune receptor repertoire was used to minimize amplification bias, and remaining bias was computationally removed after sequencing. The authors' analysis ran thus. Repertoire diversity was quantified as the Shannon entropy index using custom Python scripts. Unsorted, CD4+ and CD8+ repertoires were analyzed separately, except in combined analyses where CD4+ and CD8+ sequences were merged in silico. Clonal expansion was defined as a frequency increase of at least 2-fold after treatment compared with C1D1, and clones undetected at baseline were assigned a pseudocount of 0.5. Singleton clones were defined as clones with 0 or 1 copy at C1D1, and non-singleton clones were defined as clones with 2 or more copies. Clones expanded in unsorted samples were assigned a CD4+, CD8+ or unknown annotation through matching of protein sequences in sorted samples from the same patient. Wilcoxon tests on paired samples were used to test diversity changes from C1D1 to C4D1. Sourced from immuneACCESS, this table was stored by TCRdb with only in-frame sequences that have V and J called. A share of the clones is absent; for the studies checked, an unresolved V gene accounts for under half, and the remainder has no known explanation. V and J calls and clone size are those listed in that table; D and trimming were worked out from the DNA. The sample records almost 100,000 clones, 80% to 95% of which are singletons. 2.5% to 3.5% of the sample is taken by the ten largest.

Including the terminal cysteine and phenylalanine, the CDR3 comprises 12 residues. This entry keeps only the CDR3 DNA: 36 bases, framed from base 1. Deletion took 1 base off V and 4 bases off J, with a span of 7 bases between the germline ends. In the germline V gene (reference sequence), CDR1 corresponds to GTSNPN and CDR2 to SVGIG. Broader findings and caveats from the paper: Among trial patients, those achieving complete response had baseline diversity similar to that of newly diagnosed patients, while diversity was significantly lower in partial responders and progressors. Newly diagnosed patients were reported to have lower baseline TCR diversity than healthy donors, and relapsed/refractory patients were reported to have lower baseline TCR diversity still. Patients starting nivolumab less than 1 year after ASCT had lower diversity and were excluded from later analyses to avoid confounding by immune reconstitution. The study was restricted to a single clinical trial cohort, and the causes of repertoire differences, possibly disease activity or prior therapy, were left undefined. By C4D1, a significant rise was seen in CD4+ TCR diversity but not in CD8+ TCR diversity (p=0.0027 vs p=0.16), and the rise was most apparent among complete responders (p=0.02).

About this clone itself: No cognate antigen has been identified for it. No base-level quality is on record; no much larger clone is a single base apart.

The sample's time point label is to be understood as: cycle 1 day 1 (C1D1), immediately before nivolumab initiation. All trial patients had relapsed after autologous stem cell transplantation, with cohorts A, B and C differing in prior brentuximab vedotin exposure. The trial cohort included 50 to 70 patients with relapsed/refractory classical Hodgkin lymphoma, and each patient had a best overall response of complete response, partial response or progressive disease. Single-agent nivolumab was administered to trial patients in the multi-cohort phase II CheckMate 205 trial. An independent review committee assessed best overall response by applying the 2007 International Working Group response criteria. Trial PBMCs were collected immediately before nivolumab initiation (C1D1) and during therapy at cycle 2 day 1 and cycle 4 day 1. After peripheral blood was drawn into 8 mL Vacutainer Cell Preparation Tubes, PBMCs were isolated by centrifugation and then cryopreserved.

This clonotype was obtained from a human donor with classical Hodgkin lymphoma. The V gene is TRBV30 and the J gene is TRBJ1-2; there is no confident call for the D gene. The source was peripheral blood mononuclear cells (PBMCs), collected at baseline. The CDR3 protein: CAWSAGSYGYTF. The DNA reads TGTGCCTGGAGTGCGGGCAGCTATGGCTACACCTTC.